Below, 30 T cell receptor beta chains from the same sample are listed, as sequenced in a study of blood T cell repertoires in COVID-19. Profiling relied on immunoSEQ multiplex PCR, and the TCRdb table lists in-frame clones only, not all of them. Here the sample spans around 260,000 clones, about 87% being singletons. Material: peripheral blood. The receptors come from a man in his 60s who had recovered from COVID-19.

CDR3 bases: TGCGCCAGCAGCCAAGAAGGGGCAAGGATGGTAGGGTCACCCCTCCACTTT. Translated, it gives CASSQEGARMVGSPLHF. The chain has TRBV4-1 and TRBJ1-6; D possibly corresponds to TRBD1 (5 bases). V was trimmed by 0 bases and J by 10 bases, leaving 19 bases between them. This CDR3 has 17 amino acids. CDR1 is MGHRA and CDR2 is YSYEKL in the germline V gene.

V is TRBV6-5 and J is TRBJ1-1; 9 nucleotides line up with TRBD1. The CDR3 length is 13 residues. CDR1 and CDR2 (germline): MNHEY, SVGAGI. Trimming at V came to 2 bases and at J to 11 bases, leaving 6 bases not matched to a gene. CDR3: CASSYLTGGPAFF. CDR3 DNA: TGTGCCAGCAGTTACCTTACAGGGGGCCCCGCTTTCTTT.

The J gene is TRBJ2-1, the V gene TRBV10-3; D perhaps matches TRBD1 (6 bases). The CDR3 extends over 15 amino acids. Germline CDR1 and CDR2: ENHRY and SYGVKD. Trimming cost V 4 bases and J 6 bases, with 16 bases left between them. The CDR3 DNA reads TGTGCCATCAGTGGGATGAAAACAGGGTCCAATGAGCAGTTCTTC. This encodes CAISGMKTGSNEQFF.

Here the CDR3 reads CASSVAGGFNQPQHF. DNA for the CDR3: TGTGCCAGCAGCGTAGCGGGAGGATTCAATCAGCCCCAGCATTTT. The chain employs TRBV9 and TRBJ1-5; D call uncertain. Trimming took off 0 bases at V and 3 bases at J, with 10 bases between the two ends. This CDR3 region has 15 residues. Germline V lookup: CDR1 SGDLS, CDR2 YYNGEE.

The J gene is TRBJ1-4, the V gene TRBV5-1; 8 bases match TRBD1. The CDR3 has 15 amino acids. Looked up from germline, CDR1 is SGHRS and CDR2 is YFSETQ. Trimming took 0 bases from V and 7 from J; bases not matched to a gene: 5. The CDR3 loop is CASSLAPTGAEKLFF. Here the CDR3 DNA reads TGCGCCAGCAGCTTGGCTCCGACAGGGGCTGAAAAACTGTTTTTT.

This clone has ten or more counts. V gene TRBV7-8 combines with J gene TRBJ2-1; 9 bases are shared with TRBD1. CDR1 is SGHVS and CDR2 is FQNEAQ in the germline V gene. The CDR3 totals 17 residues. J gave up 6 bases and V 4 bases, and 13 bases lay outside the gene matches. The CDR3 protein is CASSSGRNRGQLNEQFF. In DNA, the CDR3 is TGTGCCAGCAGCTCGGGAAGAAACAGGGGGCAACTCAATGAGCAGTTCTTC.

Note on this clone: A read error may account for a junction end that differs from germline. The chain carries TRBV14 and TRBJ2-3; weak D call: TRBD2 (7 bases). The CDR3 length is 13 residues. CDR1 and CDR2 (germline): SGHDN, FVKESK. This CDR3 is CASSQRWGGPLGF. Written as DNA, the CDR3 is TGTGCCAGCAGCCAGCGATGGGGGGGGCCACTGGGCTTT.

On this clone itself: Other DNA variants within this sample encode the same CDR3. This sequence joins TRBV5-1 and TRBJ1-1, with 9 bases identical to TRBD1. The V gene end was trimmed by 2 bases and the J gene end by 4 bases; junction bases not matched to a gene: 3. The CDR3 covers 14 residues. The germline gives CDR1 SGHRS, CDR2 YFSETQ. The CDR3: CASSLQGAGTEAFF. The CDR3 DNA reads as TGCGCCAGCAGCTTACAGGGGGCTGGCACTGAAGCTTTCTTT.

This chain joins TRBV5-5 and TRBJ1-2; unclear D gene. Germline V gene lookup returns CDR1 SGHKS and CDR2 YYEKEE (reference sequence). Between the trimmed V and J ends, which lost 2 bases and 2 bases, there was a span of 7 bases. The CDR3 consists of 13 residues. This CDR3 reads CASSLEQNYGYTF. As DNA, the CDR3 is TGTGCCAGCAGCTTAGAACAGAACTATGGCTACACCTTC.

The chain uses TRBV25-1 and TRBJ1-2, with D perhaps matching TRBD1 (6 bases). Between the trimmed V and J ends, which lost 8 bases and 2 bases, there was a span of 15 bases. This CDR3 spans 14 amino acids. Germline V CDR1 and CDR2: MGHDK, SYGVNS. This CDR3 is CASARGRGNYGYTF. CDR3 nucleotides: TGTGCCAGCGCAAGAGGCAGGGGCAACTATGGCTACACCTTC.

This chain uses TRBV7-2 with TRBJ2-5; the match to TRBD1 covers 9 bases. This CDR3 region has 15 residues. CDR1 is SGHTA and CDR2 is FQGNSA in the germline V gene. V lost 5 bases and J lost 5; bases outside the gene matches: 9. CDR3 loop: CASSISQGAYETQYF. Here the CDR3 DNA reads TGTGCCAGCAGCATCTCACAGGGGGCGTATGAGACCCAGTACTTC.

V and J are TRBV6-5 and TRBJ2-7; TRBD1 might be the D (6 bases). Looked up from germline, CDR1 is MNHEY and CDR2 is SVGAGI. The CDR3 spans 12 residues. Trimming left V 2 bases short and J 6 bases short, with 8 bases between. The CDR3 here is CASSYIGGEQYF. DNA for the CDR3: TGTGCCAGCAGTTACATAGGGGGCGAGCAGTACTTC.

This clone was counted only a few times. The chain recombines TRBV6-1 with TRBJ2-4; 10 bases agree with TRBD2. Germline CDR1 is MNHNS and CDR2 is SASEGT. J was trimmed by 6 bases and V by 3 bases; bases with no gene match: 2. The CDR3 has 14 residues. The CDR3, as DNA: TGTGCCAGCAGTGATCTAGCGGGGGCAAACATTCAGTACTTC. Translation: CASSDLAGANIQYF.

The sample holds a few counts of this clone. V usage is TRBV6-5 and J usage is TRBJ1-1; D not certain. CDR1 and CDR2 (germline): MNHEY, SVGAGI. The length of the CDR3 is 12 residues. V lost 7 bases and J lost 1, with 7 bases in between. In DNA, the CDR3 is TGTGCCAGCACCGGGAGGAACACTGAAGCTTTCTTT. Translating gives CASTGRNTEAFF.

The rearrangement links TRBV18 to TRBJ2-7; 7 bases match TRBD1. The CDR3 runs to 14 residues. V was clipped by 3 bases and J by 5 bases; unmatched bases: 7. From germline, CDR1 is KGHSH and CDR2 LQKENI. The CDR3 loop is CASSPSTGSHEQYF. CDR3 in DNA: TGTGCCAGCTCACCTTCGACAGGGTCCCACGAGCAGTACTTC. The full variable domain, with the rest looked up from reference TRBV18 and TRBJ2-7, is NAGVMQNPRHLVRRRGQEARLRCSPMKGHSHVYWYRQLPEEGLKFMVYLQKENIIDESGMPKERFSAEFPKEGPSILRIQQVVRGDSAAYFCASSPSTGSHEQYFGPGTRLTVT.

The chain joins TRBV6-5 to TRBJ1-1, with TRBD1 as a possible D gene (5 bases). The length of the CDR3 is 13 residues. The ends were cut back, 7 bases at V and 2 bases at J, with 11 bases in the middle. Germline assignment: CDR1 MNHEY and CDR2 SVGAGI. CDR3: CASIYQGNTEAFF. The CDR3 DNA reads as TGTGCCAGCATTTATCAGGGAAACACTGAAGCTTTCTTT.

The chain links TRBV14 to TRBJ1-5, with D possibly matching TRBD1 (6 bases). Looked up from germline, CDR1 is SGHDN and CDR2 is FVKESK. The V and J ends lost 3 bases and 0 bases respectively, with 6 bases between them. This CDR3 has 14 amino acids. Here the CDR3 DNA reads TGTGCCAGCAGCCACAGGGGTAGCAATCAGCCCCAGCATTTT. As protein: CASSHRGSNQPQHF.

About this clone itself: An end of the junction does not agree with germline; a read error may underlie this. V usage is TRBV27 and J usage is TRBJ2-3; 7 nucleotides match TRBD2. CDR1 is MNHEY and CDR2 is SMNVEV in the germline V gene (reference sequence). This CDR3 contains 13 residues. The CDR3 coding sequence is TGTGCCAGCAGTTTATCGAGGGAGGGGAGACTAACTTTT. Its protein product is CASSLSREGRLTF.

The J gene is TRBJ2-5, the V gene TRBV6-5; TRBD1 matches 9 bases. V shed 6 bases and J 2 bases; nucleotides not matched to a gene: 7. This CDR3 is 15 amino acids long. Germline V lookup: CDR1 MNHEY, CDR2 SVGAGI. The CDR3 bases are TGTGCCAGCAGCCCCGGGACAGGGAGGCAAGAGACCCAGTACTTC. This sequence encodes CASSPGTGRQETQYF.

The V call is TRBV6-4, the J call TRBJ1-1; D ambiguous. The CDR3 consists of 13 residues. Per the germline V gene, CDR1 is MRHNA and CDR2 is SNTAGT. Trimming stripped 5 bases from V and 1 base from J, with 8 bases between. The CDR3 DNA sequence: TGTGCCAGCAGTCGACAAGAGAACACTGAAGCTTTCTTT. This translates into CASSRQENTEAFF.

CDR3 region: CATSDYHGGSTDTQYF. DNA for the CDR3: TGTGCCACCAGTGATTATCACGGGGGGTCCACAGATACGCAGTATTTT. The chain combines TRBV24-1 with TRBJ2-3; 7 bases match TRBD2. The germline V gene encodes CDR1 KGHDR and CDR2 SFDVKD. With 2 bases clipped from V and 2 bases from J, the junction kept 6 bases outside the gene matches. This CDR3 spans 16 amino acids.

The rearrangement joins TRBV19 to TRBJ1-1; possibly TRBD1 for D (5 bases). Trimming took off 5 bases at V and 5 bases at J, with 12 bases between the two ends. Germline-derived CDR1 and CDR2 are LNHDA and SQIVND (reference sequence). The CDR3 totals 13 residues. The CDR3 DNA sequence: TGTGCCAGTAGTGAGGGGAGGTTTACTGAAGCTTTCTTT. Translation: CASSEGRFTEAFF.

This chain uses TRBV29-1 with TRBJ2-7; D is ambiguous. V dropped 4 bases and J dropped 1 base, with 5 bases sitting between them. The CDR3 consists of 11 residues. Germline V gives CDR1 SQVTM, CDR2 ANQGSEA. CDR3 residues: CSVAQSYEQYF. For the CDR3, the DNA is TGCAGCGTTGCCCAGTCCTACGAGCAGTACTTC.

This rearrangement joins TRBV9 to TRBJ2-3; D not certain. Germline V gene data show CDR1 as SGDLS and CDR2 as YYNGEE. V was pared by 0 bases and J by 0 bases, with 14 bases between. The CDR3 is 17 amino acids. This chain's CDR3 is CASSVEWYSSSTDTQYF. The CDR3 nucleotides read TGTGCCAGCAGCGTAGAATGGTACAGCTCGAGCACAGATACGCAGTATTTT.

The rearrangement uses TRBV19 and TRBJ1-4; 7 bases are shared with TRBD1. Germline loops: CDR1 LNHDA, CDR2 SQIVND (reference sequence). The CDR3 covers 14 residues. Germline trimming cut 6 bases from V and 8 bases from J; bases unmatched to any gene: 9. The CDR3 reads CASRRQGGDEKLFF. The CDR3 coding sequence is TGTGCCAGTAGGCGACAGGGAGGAGACGAAAAACTGTTTTTT.

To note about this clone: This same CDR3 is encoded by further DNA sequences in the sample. The CDR3 region is CASTPGGANTGELFF. The CDR3 coding sequence is TGCGCCAGCACCCCAGGGGGCGCGAACACCGGGGAGCTGTTTTTT. This chain links TRBV5-1 with TRBJ2-2, with 8 bases lining up with TRBD1. CDR3 length: 15 residues. Germline V gene lookup returns CDR1 SGHRS and CDR2 YFSETQ. V lost 6 bases and J lost 0; bases outside the gene matches: 4.

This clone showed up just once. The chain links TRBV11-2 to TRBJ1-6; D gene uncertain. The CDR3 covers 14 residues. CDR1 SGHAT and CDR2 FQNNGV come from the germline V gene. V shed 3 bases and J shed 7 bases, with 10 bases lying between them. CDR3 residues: CASSFAGKNSPLHF. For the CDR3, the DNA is TGTGCCAGCAGCTTCGCGGGGAAGAATTCACCCCTCCACTTT.

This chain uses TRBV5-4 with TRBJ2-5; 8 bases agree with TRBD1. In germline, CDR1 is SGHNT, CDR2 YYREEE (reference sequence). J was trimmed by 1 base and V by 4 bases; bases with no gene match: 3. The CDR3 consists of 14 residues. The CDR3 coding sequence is TGTGCCAGCAGCATCGGGACAGGCCAAGAGACCCAGTACTTC. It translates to CASSIGTGQETQYF.

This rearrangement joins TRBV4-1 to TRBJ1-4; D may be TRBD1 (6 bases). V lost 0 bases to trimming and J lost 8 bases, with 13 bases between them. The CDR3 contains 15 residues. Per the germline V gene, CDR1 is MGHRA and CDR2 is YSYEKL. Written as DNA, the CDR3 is TGCGCCAGCAGCCAAGAGCGGGGGGCGGGGGAAAAACTGTTTTTT. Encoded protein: CASSQERGAGEKLFF.

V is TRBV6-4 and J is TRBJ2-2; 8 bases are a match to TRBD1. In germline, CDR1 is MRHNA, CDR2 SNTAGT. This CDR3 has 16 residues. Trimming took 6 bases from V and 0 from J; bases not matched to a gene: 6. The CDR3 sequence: CASRKRTGPNTGELFF. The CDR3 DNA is TGTGCCAGCAGAAAGAGGACAGGGCCGAACACCGGGGAGCTGTTTTTT.